This TCR beta chain was sequenced in a study of control samples from healthy donors and cancer patients. The data were produced by immunoSEQ multiplex PCR, yet TCRdb's version contains in-frame clones alone and is incomplete. The data hold around 80,000 clones, with roughly 90% observed a single time. Germline V lookup: CDR1 LGHDT, CDR2 YNNKEL (reference sequence). V shed 4 bases, J shed 2 bases, and the junction held 19 bases outside the gene matches. This CDR3 is 20 amino acids long. The sequenced sample was blood. The sequence was obtained from a woman between 50 and 59 years old in good health. The chain employs TRBV3-1 (or the pseudogene TRBV3-2) and TRBJ1-1; the match to TRBD1 covers 10 bases. CDR3 region: CASSPPPGQGFFQPNTEAFF. The CDR3 DNA is TGTGCCAGCAGCCCACCTCCGGGACAGGGGTTCTTTCAACCTAACACTGAAGCTTTCTTT.